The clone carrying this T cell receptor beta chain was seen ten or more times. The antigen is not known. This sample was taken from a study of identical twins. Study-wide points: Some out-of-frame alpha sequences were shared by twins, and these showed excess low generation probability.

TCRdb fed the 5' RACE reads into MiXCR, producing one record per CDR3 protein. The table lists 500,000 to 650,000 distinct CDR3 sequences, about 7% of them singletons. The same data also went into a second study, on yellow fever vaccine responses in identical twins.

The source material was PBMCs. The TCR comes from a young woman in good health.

The CDR3 loop reads CASSLDGVSEAFF. As DNA, the CDR3 is TGTGCCAGCAGCTTGGATGGGGTATCTGAAGCTTTCTTT. J is TRBJ1-1 and V is TRBV7-9; unclear D gene. Germline V gene sequence: CDR1 SEHNR, CDR2 FQNEAQ (reference sequence). This CDR3 contains 13 residues. Between the trimmed V and J ends, which lost 3 bases and 6 bases, there was a span of 11 bases.